This TCR beta chain originates from a study of shared clonotypes between healthy human individuals. Germline V gene sequence: CDR1 LNHDA, CDR2 SQIVND (reference sequence). The CDR3 has 14 residues. V lost 4 bases and J 0 bases, leaving 9 bases between the germline ends. Data came from immunoSEQ multiplex PCR; TCRdb stores just in-frame clones and leaves some out. The table has around 1.9 million clones, under 95% seen once. CD45RO-negative, CCR7-positively selected cells formed the naive CD8 fraction, excluding terminally differentiated effector memory CD45RA+ cells. Specimen: naive CD8+ T cells from PBMCs. The sequence came from a man younger than 35 in good health. Some clones in this sample may be carry-over from other donors' samples. The chain recombines TRBV19 with TRBJ1-1; D ambiguous. The CDR3 DNA reads as TGTGCCAGTAGTACGCCGAGCCTGAACACTGAAGCTTTCTTT. Its translation: CASSTPSLNTEAFF.